The 19 T cell receptor beta chains listed next were all sequenced from one sample in a study of blood T cell repertoires in COVID-19. The data were produced by immunoSEQ multiplex PCR, yet TCRdb's version contains in-frame clones alone and is incomplete. Among approximately 210,000 clones listed, 70% to 85% were seen once. Sequencing was done on a sample of PBMCs or T cells enriched from blood (not recorded which). Receptors originate from a man aged 40-49 years who had recovered from COVID-19.

The V and J genes are TRBV18 and TRBJ2-3; maybe TRBD2 (6 bases). The CDR3 is 16 residues long. Per germline, CDR1 KGHSH and CDR2 LQKENI. V gave up 8 bases and J gave up 2 bases, with 20 bases separating them. The CDR3 DNA reads as TGTGCCAGCCGCCTAAACGTTGGGGGGAACACAGATACGCAGTATTTT. This translates into CASRLNVGGNTDTQYF. Together with reference TRBV18 and TRBJ2-3, the CDR3 gives the full variable domain: NAGVMQNPRHLVRRRGQEARLRCSPMKGHSHVYWYRQLPEEGLKFMVYLQKENIIDESGMPKERFSAEFPKEGPSILRIQQVVRGDSAAYFCASRLNVGGNTDTQYFGPGTRLTVL.

The chain is built from TRBV4-3 and TRBJ2-1, with 8 bases identical to TRBD1. The V gene end was trimmed by 4 bases and the J gene end by 5 bases; junction bases not matched to a gene: 10. Germline V gene sequence: CDR1 LGHNA, CDR2 YSLEER. CDR3 size: 16 residues. CDR3 sequence reads: CASSLRLAGGHNEQFF. DNA for the CDR3: TGCGCCAGCAGCCTAAGATTGGCAGGGGGCCACAATGAGCAGTTCTTC.

This chain links TRBV28 with TRBJ1-2; 9 bases match TRBD1. The CDR3 sequence is 14 residues long. Per the germline V gene, CDR1 is MDHEN and CDR2 is SYDVKM. V lost 7 bases, J lost 4 bases, and 7 bases stayed unmatched. CDR3 nucleotides: TGTGCCAGCAACGTACAGGGGGCGGGCTATGGCTACACCTTC. Translation gives CASNVQGAGYGYTF.

CDR3 residues: CASSREYGYTF. The CDR3, as DNA: TGTGCCAGCAGCCGGGAGTATGGCTACACCTTC. The V and J genes are TRBV7-9 and TRBJ1-2; D ambiguous. This CDR3 is 11 amino acids long. In germline, CDR1 is SEHNR, CDR2 FQNEAQ (reference sequence). Trimming removed 5 bases at V and 5 bases at J, with 6 bases between.

This clone has a handful of counts. This sequence joins TRBV6-6 and TRBJ1-5; 7 bases fit TRBD1. V lost 5 bases, J lost 9 bases, and 13 bases stayed unmatched. CDR3 length: 15 residues. CDR1 MNHNY and CDR2 SVGAGI come from the germline V gene (reference sequence). Here the CDR3 reads CASSNPGQIDRPQHF. The CDR3 coding sequence is TGTGCCAGCAGTAATCCGGGACAGATCGATCGGCCCCAGCATTTT.

This sequence joins TRBV7-3 and TRBJ2-1, with 9 bases fitting TRBD2. V lost 4 bases to trimming and J lost 6 bases; unmatched junction nucleotides: 4. Germline loops: CDR1 SGHTA, CDR2 FQGTGA. The CDR3 has 14 residues. The CDR3 spells CASSSGLARNEQFF. For the CDR3, the DNA is TGTGCCAGCAGCTCCGGACTAGCGCGCAATGAGCAGTTCTTC.

The rearrangement uses TRBV30 and TRBJ2-7; 7 positions match TRBD2. V gave up 3 bases and J gave up 8 bases; unmatched junction bases: 10. The germline V gene has CDR1 GTSNPN and CDR2 SVGIG (reference sequence). The CDR3 is 13 amino acids. CDR3 coding DNA: TGTGCCTGGAGCCCTAGCGGCCCACTCAAGCAGTACTTC. This encodes CAWSPSGPLKQYF. Looking up the rest from reference TRBV30 and TRBJ2-7 gives the full variable domain: SQTIHQWPATLVQPVGSPLSLECTVEGTSNPNLYWYRQAAGRGLQLLFYSVGIGQISSEVPQNLSASRPQDRQFILSSKKLLLSDSGFYLCAWSPSGPLKQYFGPGTRLTVT.

The rearrangement links TRBV30 to TRBJ1-4; D might be TRBD1 (5 bases). V was pared by 3 bases and J by 6 bases, with 8 bases between. The germline gives CDR1 GTSNPN, CDR2 SVGIG (reference sequence). The CDR3 is 12 amino acids. The CDR3, as DNA: TGTGCCTGGAGCCGGACACATGAAAAACTGTTTTTT. It translates to CAWSRTHEKLFF.

The gene calls are TRBV18 and TRBJ1-5; 7 bases match TRBD1. This CDR3 spans 17 amino acids. In germline, CDR1 is KGHSH, CDR2 LQKENI. Germline trimming cut 6 bases from V and 3 bases from J; bases unmatched to any gene: 14. The CDR3 nucleotides read TGTGCCAGCTCCCTGGGGTACAGGGGTTCTGACAATCAGCCCCAGCATTTT. Translation: CASSLGYRGSDNQPQHF. The full variable domain, in which reference TRBV18 and TRBJ1-5 provide the parts outside the CDR3, is NAGVMQNPRHLVRRRGQEARLRCSPMKGHSHVYWYRQLPEEGLKFMVYLQKENIIDESGMPKERFSAEFPKEGPSILRIQQVVRGDSAAYFCASSLGYRGSDNQPQHFGDGTRLSIL.

This clone was recorded only once. The gene calls are TRBV5-4 and TRBJ2-2; tentative D call: TRBD1 (6 bases). Germline CDR1 is SGHNT and CDR2 is YYREEE (reference sequence). This CDR3 comprises 14 residues. V dropped 1 base and J dropped 6 bases, with 10 bases sitting between them. In nucleotides, the CDR3 is TGTGCCAGCAGCTTGTTGGGGGCCGCCGGGGAGCTGTTTTTT. This translates into CASSLLGAAGELFF.

The V gene is TRBV2, the J gene TRBJ1-5, with D possibly being TRBD1 (6 bases). The V and J ends lost 6 bases and 15 bases respectively, with 18 bases between them. The CDR3 spans 12 residues. Germline CDR1 reads SNHLY; CDR2 reads FYNNEI. CDR3 amino acids: CASSPTGLFAHF. Written as DNA, the CDR3 is TGTGCCAGCAGCCCCACAGGGTTGTTTGCGCATTTT.

The chain is built from TRBV2 and TRBJ1-4, with TRBD1 identical over 7 bases. V was pared by 6 bases and J by 4 bases, with 5 bases of the junction left unmatched. CDR3 length: 14 amino acids. The germline gives CDR1 SNHLY, CDR2 FYNNEI. CDR3 DNA: TGTGCCAGCAGGGAGGACAGGATTAATGAAAAACTGTTTTTT. This gives the protein CASREDRINEKLFF.

J is TRBJ1-4 and V is TRBV5-1; a possible D gene is TRBD1 (6 bases). CDR1 and CDR2 (germline): SGHRS, YFSETQ. Deletions cut 4 bases from V and 2 bases from J, with 18 bases between. This CDR3 is built from 17 residues. CDR3 in amino acids: CASSGGQQMRTNEKLFF. The CDR3 region has the DNA TGCGCCAGCAGCGGGGGACAACAAATGCGGACTAATGAAAAACTGTTTTTT.

This chain joins TRBV28 and TRBJ2-4; D is ambiguous. Germline V gene sequence: CDR1 MDHEN, CDR2 SYDVKM. Trimming took 3 bases from V and 0 from J, leaving 9 bases between them. The CDR3 extends over 15 amino acids. The CDR3 DNA is TGTGCCAGCAGTTTTCTCCGTCTAGCCAAAAACATTCAGTACTTC. This gives the protein CASSFLRLAKNIQYF.

The chain employs TRBV7-2 and TRBJ2-5; no clear D. The CDR3 loop spans 13 amino acids. V was trimmed by 4 bases and J by 2 bases, leaving 8 bases between them. From germline, CDR1 is SGHTA and CDR2 FQGNSA. CDR3 in amino acids: CASSWAVQETQYF. The CDR3 bases are TGTGCCAGCAGCTGGGCAGTTCAAGAGACCCAGTACTTC.

In DNA, the CDR3 is TGTGCCAGCAGTGAATCCCCAGCGGGAGGGAACACCGGGGAGCTGTTTTTT. Encoded protein: CASSESPAGGNTGELFF. The chain employs TRBV2 and TRBJ2-2, with 9 bases lining up with TRBD2. The CDR3 covers 17 residues. V dropped 2 bases and J dropped 1; count of bases not matched to a gene: 5. CDR1 is SNHLY, CDR2 FYNNEI, per germline.

The chain is built from TRBV16 and TRBJ1-5; the D is unclear. The germline V gene encodes CDR1 KGHSY and CDR2 FQNENV. This CDR3 is built from 15 residues. The V gene lost 5 bases and the J gene lost 2 bases, with 13 bases spanning the gap. CDR3 region: CASSSSPTGNQPQHF. CDR3 DNA sequence: TGTGCCAGCAGCTCCTCGCCCACAGGCAATCAGCCCCAGCATTTT.

The V call is TRBV9, the J call TRBJ1-6, with 11 bases identical to TRBD1. The CDR3 consists of 13 residues. Germline V gives CDR1 SGDLS, CDR2 YYNGEE. V was clipped by 3 bases and J by 15 bases; unmatched bases: 5. CDR3 amino acids: CASSDGTGGYLHF. The DNA of the CDR3 is TGTGCCAGCAGCGACGGGACAGGGGGATACCTCCACTTT.

The rearrangement links TRBV27 to TRBJ2-6; TRBD1 agrees at 8 bases. The junction had 7 bases not matched to a gene; V was cut back by 3 bases and J by 0 bases. From germline, CDR1 is MNHEY and CDR2 SMNVEV (reference sequence). The CDR3 is made up of 18 amino acids. The CDR3 protein is CASSFRTGPLSGANVLTF. The CDR3 DNA sequence: TGTGCCAGCAGTTTTAGGACAGGGCCCCTCTCTGGGGCCAACGTCCTGACTTTC. Combining the CDR3 with reference TRBV27 and TRBJ2-6 gives the whole variable domain EAQVTQNPRYLITVTGKKLTVTCSQNMNHEYMSWYRQDPGLGLRQIYYSMNVEVTDKGDVPEGYKVSRKEKRNFPLILESPSPNQTSLYFCASSFRTGPLSGANVLTFGAGSRLTVL.